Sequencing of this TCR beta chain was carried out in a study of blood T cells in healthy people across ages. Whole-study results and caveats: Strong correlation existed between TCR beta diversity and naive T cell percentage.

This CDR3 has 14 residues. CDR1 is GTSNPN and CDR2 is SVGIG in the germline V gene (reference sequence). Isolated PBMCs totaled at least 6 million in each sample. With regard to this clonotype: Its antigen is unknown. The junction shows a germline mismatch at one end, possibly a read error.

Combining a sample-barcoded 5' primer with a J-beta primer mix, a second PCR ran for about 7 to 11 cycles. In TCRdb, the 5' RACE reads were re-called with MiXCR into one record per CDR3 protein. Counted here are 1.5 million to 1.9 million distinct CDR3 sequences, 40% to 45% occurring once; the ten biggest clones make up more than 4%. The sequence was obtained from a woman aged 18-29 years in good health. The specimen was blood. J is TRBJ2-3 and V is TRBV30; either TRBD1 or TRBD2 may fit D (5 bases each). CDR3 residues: CAWGASSSTDAQYF. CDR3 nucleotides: TGTGCCTGGGGGGCTAGCTCAAGCACAGATGCGCAGTATTTT.